This TCR beta chain was captured by sequencing in a study of spatial heterogeneity in lung cancer. Individual TCR cDNA molecules each bore their own unique molecular identifier. TCRdb recomputed calls from the 5' RACE reads with MiXCR, one row per CDR3 protein. The table lists fewer than 40,000 distinct CDR3 sequences, around 7.2% of them singletons. Time point meaning: sample taken at primary tumor resection. This CDR3 spans 15 amino acids. Germline lookup yields CDR1 LGHDT and CDR2 YNNKEL (reference sequence). J was trimmed by 4 bases and V by 4 bases; bases with no gene match: 5. In this sample, this clonotype turned up many times.

Sequencing used PBMCs, obtained at surgery. The gene calls are TRBV3-1 and TRBJ2-3; 10 positions agree with TRBD2. The TCR comes from a male donor with early-stage non-small cell lung cancer. The CDR3 DNA follows: TGTGCCAGCAGCCTGGGACTAGCGAGCGCAGATACGCAGTATTTT. Translation: CASSLGLASADTQYF.